These 20 T cell receptor beta chains came from one sample sequenced in a study of cytomegalovirus exposure and HLA in healthy donors. PCR employed 60 Vbeta and 13 Jbeta primers. Profiling relied on immunoSEQ multiplex PCR, and the TCRdb table lists in-frame clones only, not all of them. The repertoire holds about 120,000 clones, with roughly 80% as singletons. Sequencing input: PBMCs. The receptors shown here come from a man between 50 and 59 years old in good health and CMV-seropositive.

This clone was observed a handful of times. This chain joins TRBV19 and TRBJ2-4, with 9 bases that match TRBD2. Germline V gives CDR1 LNHDA, CDR2 SQIVND (reference sequence). Trimming cost V 2 bases and J 5 bases; bases outside gene matches: 4. CDR3 length: 15 residues. The DNA for the CDR3 is TGTGCCAGTAGTATAATGGGCGGGAGGGAAAACATTCAGTACTTC. Amino acids: CASSIMGGRENIQYF.

The CDR3 DNA reads as TGTGCCAGTAGCGAAACAGCATCCTACAATGAGCAGTTCTTC. Translated: CASSETASYNEQFF. This sequence joins TRBV19 and TRBJ2-1; D is undetermined. In germline, CDR1 is LNHDA, CDR2 SQIVND (reference sequence). This CDR3 comprises 14 residues. Trimming took off 6 bases at V and 1 base at J, with 10 bases between the two ends.

The V call is TRBV28, the J call TRBJ2-3; TRBD2 matches at 10 bases. With V trimmed by 2 bases and J by 5 bases, 4 bases remained unmatched. The CDR3 runs to 15 residues. Germline V lookup: CDR1 MDHEN, CDR2 SYDVKM. CDR3 nucleotides: TGTGCCAGCAGTTTAGCTCTAGCGGGGGAAGATACGCAGTATTTT. Protein product: CASSLALAGEDTQYF.

The chain couples TRBV10-3 to TRBJ1-1; 8 positions match TRBD1. Germline CDR1 reads ENHRY; CDR2 reads SYGVKD. The CDR3 totals 15 residues. V lost 6 bases and J lost 4; bases outside the gene matches: 10. The DNA of the CDR3 is TGTGCCATCAGAAATACAGGGGGACTCGGCACTGAAGCTTTCTTT. Protein sequence: CAIRNTGGLGTEAFF.

The gene calls are TRBV7-2 and TRBJ2-1, with D tentatively TRBD2 (6 bases). The CDR3 spans 13 residues. CDR1 SGHTA and CDR2 FQGNSA come from the germline V gene. The V end lost 5 bases, the J end lost 7 bases, and 12 bases lay between the germline ends. The CDR3: CASSLRRGNEQFF. The CDR3 DNA reads TGTGCCAGCAGCCTCCGACGGGGGAATGAGCAGTTCTTC.

The chain employs TRBV27 and TRBJ1-2, with TRBD1 matching 10 bases. Germline CDR1 reads MNHEY; CDR2 reads SMNVEV (reference sequence). The CDR3 covers 18 residues. V shed 3 bases and J 0 bases; nucleotides not matched to a gene: 10. DNA for the CDR3: TGTGCCAGCAGTTTGGGTCGACAGGGGGCATACCCTAACTATGGCTACACCTTC. It encodes CASSLGRQGAYPNYGYTF.

CDR3 DNA: TGTGCCAGCAGCTTAGTATACGCGGATCTCCTTGGCTACACCTTC. Residues: CASSLVYADLLGYTF. The chain links TRBV7-2 to TRBJ1-2; D remains ambiguous. The germline V gene encodes CDR1 SGHTA and CDR2 FQGNSA. The CDR3 sequence is 15 residues long. The V end lost 1 base, the J end lost 7 bases, and 16 bases lay between the germline ends.

The rearrangement uses TRBV5-1 and TRBJ2-5, with 12 nucleotides matching TRBD2. The CDR3 extends over 15 amino acids. CDR1 is SGHRS, CDR2 YFSETQ, per germline. Unmatched junction bases numbered 8, after V lost 7 bases and J lost 4 bases. The CDR3 nucleotides are TGCGCCAGCGCCCTAGCGGGAGGGCAGGTAGAGACCCAGTACTTC. Amino acids: CASALAGGQVETQYF.

The chain uses TRBV6-1 and TRBJ2-5; D is ambiguous. V was cut by 2 bases and J by 7 bases, with 11 bases left in between. CDR1 MNHNS and CDR2 SASEGT come from the germline V gene. There are 13 residues in the CDR3. The CDR3 reads CASSELKYGTQYF. The DNA for the CDR3 is TGTGCCAGCAGTGAACTTAAGTACGGGACCCAGTACTTC.

This clone was observed once. This chain joins TRBV27 and TRBJ1-6; D remains unclear. From germline, CDR1 is MNHEY and CDR2 SMNVEV (reference sequence). The CDR3 length is 15 residues. V lost 2 bases and J lost 6, with 11 bases in between. The CDR3, as DNA: TGTGCCAGCAGTTTAGGGCCAAGGATTAATTCACCCCTCCACTTT. As protein: CASSLGPRINSPLHF.

This sequence joins TRBV29-1 and TRBJ1-2, with a weak D call TRBD1 (5 bases). Trimming removed 8 bases at V and 5 bases at J, with 18 bases between. Germline loops: CDR1 SQVTM, CDR2 ANQGSEA. This CDR3 region has 13 residues. In DNA, the CDR3 is TGCAGCTCCGCCGGCGGGACTGATTATGGCTACACCTTC. Its protein product is CSSAGGTDYGYTF.

On this clone itself: Sequence at one end of the junction differs from germline and may be a read error. This sequence joins TRBV2 and TRBJ1-2, with TRBD1 matching over 8 bases. Germline V CDR1 and CDR2: SNHLY, FYNNEI. The CDR3 loop spans 11 amino acids. As DNA, the CDR3 is TGTGCCAGCGACAGGGGTGGTAGTGGCTCCTTC. This codes for CASDRGGSGSF.

The chain employs TRBV18 and TRBJ1-5; TRBD1 aligns across 12 bases. The length of the CDR3 is 18 residues. The germline V gene has CDR1 KGHSH and CDR2 LQKENI. With 3 bases clipped from V and 1 base from J, the junction kept 7 bases outside the gene matches. CDR3 nucleotides: TGTGCCAGCTCACCGGGACAGGGGGCAGGAATAAGCAATCAGCCCCAGCATTTT. Protein product: CASSPGQGAGISNQPQHF.

The chain uses TRBV4-1 and TRBJ1-3, with 7 bases aligning to TRBD1. CDR1 is MGHRA and CDR2 is YSYEKL in the germline V gene. V lost 4 bases and J lost 4; bases outside the gene matches: 16. This CDR3 comprises 18 residues. CDR3 region: CASSLLDLTGNYGNTIYF. CDR3 in DNA: TGCGCCAGCAGCCTTCTCGACCTGACAGGGAACTACGGAAACACCATATATTTT.

The gene calls are TRBV28 and TRBJ1-4; 7 nucleotides match TRBD1. Per germline, CDR1 MDHEN and CDR2 SYDVKM. V dropped 6 bases and J dropped 11; count of bases not matched to a gene: 6. The CDR3 has 12 residues. In nucleotides, the CDR3 is TGTGCCAGCAGCGAGGGACAGAGGAAACTGTTTTTT. Translation: CASSEGQRKLFF.

About this clone: At one of its ends the junction is not consistent with the germline gene, which may arise from a read error. J is TRBJ2-1 and V is TRBV7-7, with D maybe TRBD2 (7 bases). The CDR3 contains 13 residues. The germline V gene has CDR1 SSHAT and CDR2 FNYEAQ (reference sequence). CDR3 in DNA: TGTGCTAGCAGCCGGGGGGCGGGCAATGAGCAGTTCTTC. Its translation is CASSRGAGNEQFF. Together with reference TRBV7-7 and TRBJ2-1, the CDR3 gives the full variable domain: GAGVSQSPRYKVTKRGQDVTLRCDPISSHATLYWYQQALGQGPEFLTYFNYEAQPDKSGLPSDRFSAERPEGSISTLTIQRTEQRDSAMYRCASSRGAGNEQFFGPGTRLTVL.

This clone was seen a few times. V usage is TRBV2 and J usage is TRBJ2-7; a weak D match, TRBD1 (6 bases). V was shortened by 7 bases and J by 0 bases, with 10 bases between the two germline ends. Per germline, CDR1 SNHLY and CDR2 FYNNEI. The CDR3 is 13 amino acids. The CDR3: CASTTGDSYEQYF. The CDR3 DNA reads TGTGCCAGCACGACAGGCGACTCCTACGAGCAGTACTTC. The entire variable domain, with the rest obtained from reference TRBV2 and TRBJ2-7, is as follows: EPEVTQTPSHQVTQMGQEVILRCVPISNHLYFYWYRQILGQKVEFLVSFYNNEISEKSEIFDDQFSVERPDGSNFTLKIRSTKLEDSAMYFCASTTGDSYEQYFGPGTRLTVT.

This clone was seen only a few times. This chain links TRBV14 with TRBJ2-1; a possible D gene is TRBD1 (6 bases). The V and J ends lost 4 bases and 1 base respectively, with 11 bases between them. Germline values: CDR1 SGHDN, CDR2 FVKESK. The CDR3 is 15 amino acids. For the CDR3, the DNA is TGTGCCAGCAGCCTCAGGGGTTCATCCTACAATGAGCAGTTCTTC. It specifies CASSLRGSSYNEQFF.

The chain joins TRBV19 to TRBJ1-1; D is ambiguous. The CDR3 has 14 residues. Germline V lookup: CDR1 LNHDA, CDR2 SQIVND (reference sequence). Trimming stripped 3 bases from V and 4 bases from J, with 12 bases between. The CDR3 reads CASSITGRGTEAFF. The CDR3 DNA is TGTGCCAGTAGTATTACGGGGAGAGGCACTGAAGCTTTCTTT.

The chain couples TRBV30 to TRBJ2-7; TRBD2 might be the D (6 bases). CDR3 length equals 11 residues. With 7 bases removed from V and 3 bases from J, the gap between germline ends came to 10 bases. The germline V gene encodes CDR1 GTSNPN and CDR2 SVGIG (reference sequence). DNA for the CDR3: TGTGCCTTCGGAGGGTACTACGAGCAGTACTTC. Amino acids: CAFGGYYEQYF. Full variable domain (rest looked up from reference TRBV30 and TRBJ2-7): SQTIHQWPATLVQPVGSPLSLECTVEGTSNPNLYWYRQAAGRGLQLLFYSVGIGQISSEVPQNLSASRPQDRQFILSSKKLLLSDSGFYLCAFGGYYEQYFGPGTRLTVT.